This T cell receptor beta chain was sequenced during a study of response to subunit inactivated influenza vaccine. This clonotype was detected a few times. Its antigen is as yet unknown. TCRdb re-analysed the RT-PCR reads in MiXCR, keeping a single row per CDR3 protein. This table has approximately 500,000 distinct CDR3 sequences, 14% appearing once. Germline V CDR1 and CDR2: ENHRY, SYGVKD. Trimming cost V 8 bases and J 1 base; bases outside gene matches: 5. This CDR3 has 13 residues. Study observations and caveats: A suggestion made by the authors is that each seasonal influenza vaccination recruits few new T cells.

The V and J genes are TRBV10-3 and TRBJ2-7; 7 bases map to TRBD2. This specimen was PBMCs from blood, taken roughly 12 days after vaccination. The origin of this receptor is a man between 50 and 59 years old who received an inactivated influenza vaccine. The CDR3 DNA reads TGTGCCATCGGCGGGGGACTTTCCTACGAGCAGTACTTC. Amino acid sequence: CAIGGGLSYEQYF.